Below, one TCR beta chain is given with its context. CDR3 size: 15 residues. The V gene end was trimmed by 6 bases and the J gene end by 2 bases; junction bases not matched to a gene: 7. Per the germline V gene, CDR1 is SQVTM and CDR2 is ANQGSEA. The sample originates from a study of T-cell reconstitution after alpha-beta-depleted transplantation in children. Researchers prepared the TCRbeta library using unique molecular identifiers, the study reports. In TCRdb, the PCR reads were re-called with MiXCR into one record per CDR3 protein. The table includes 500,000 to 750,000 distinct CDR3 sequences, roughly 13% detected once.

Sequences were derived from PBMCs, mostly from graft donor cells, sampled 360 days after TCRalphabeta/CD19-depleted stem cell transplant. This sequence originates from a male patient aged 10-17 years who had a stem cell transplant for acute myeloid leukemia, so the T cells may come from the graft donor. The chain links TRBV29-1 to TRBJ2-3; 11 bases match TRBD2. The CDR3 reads CSVSLAGGFTDTQYF. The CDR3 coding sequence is TGCAGCGTGAGTCTAGCGGGAGGCTTCACAGATACGCAGTATTTT.